This TCR beta chain is drawn from a study of cytomegalovirus exposure and HLA in healthy donors. Study-wide results and limits: Specificity for CMV antigens was confirmed in vitro for three of the CMV-associated chains. Analysis performed later showed TCR beta chains linked to HLA being more clonally expanded than equally common others.

Worth noting for this clone: The target antigen is unknown.

Participants comprised healthy donors of bone marrow. Researchers ran the PCR with 60 Vbeta and 13 Jbeta primers. Here immunoSEQ multiplex PCR was the method, and the copy in TCRdb shows in-frame clones only, minus some. The table lists tens of thousands of clones, 70% of them singletons. The CDR3 sequence is 14 residues long. Trimming left V 0 bases short and J 2 bases short, with 7 bases between. CDR1 is MGHRA, CDR2 YSYEKL, per germline. Sample: PBMCs. V is TRBV4-1 and J is TRBJ1-2; D not certain. The sequence was obtained from a woman aged 55-70 years in good health and CMV-seropositive. In nucleotides, the CDR3 is TGCGCCAGCAGCCAAGATTTGAGGAACTATGGCTACACCTTC. This encodes CASSQDLRNYGYTF.